This TCR beta chain was identified in a study of blood T cell repertoires in COVID-19 (dated by TCRdb to 2018 to 2020). Describing the broader study: Collaborator samples came from the United States, Italy and Spain and covered acute and convalescent phases of COVID-19. The prospective study material was composed of cDNA or gDNA derived from T cells, B-cell-depleted T cells, or PBMCs. Deeply sampled blood TCRbeta repertoires from subjects exposed to, actively infected with, or recovered from COVID-19 were included in the dataset. The repertoires were released in a freely available public database meant as a resource for research on the immune response to SARS-CoV-2. The samples were drawn from the first 160 participants of the ongoing ImmuneRACE study and from roughly 1,300 subjects provided by 6 global collaborators. A de-identified subject ID, COVID-19 status, age in years and sex were almost always included in the sample metadata. Where available, HLA class I and class II types were taken from metadata supplied by the sample provider and were not determined by assay-based typing.

The immunoSEQ Assay, a bias-controlled multiplex PCR, was used to amplify TCRbeta CDR3 regions from genomic DNA. The authors' pipeline ran thus. Within the assay, amplification of reference gene primers was used to estimate how many nucleated cells each sample contained. To quantify the absolute abundance of each unique TCRbeta CDR3 rearrangement, sequence reads were collapsed and filtered. For each sample, productive Simpson clonality was calculated as the square root of Simpson's diversity index across productive rearrangements. In its TCRdb copy, this immuneACCESS table keeps in-frame sequences only and misses some clones. Where compared with another copy, unresolved V genes explain less than half of these, and the others have no known cause. That table furnishes V, J and clone size, whereas the DNA furnished D and trimming. The sample table lists 200,000 to 250,000 clones, 80% to 90% of them with a count of one. Of the sample, 1.5% falls within the top ten clones.

Whole blood was collected in K2EDTA tubes by collaborating institutions according to the institutions' own protocols. For TCRbeta analysis, collaborators shipped samples in one of three forms: frozen whole blood, isolated PBMCs, or DNA extracted from either of those sample types. From its cysteine to its phenylalanine, the CDR3 spans 17 amino acids. Of the read, only the CDR3 DNA is kept; its 51 bases are in frame from base 1. CDR1 SGHDN and CDR2 FVKESK were looked up in the germline V gene. The germline V end is reduced by 4 bases and the J end by 8 bases; junction bases left unmatched: 13. For this clone: Its antigen target is currently unknown. No much larger clonotype is one base removed from it; base qualities were not supplied.

What the study reported, not specific to this receptor: The amount of clinical and demographic metadata varied by source and participant and was provided uncurated.

The receptor was derived from a man aged 18 to 35 with active or convalescent COVID-19. Sequencing input: peripheral blood. This sequence uses TRBV14 and TRBJ2-1; TRBD2 fits 11 bases in the junction. The nucleotides are TGTGCCAGCAGCCCACGAAACCTAGCGGGAGGAGCCCATGAGCAGTTCTTC. It specifies CASSPRNLAGGAHEQFF. The entire variable domain, with the stretches around the CDR3 drawn from the reference TRBV14 and TRBJ2-1 proteins, is EAGVTQFPSHSVIEKGQTVTLRCDPISGHDNLYWYRRVMGKEIKFLLHFVKESKQDESGMPNNRFLAERTGGTYSTLKVQPAELEDSGVYFCASSPRNLAGGAHEQFFGPGTRLTVL.